This TCR beta chain is drawn from a study of blood T cell repertoires in COVID-19. Study overall: In each case, the material was cDNA or gDNA derived from T cells, B-cell-depleted T cells, or PBMCs.

The CDR3 sequence is 12 residues long. CDR1 and CDR2 from the germline V gene are KGHSH and LQKENI. V dropped 5 bases and J dropped 5 bases, with 9 bases sitting between them. Some clones are missing from TCRdb's copy, which holds only in-frame ones; the method was immunoSEQ multiplex PCR. The sample lists about 210,000 clones; 65% to 85% were seen once. What was sequenced was peripheral blood. This sequence originates from a human donor in a cohort sampled during active COVID-19. The V gene is TRBV18, the J gene TRBJ2-5, with D possibly matching TRBD1 (6 bases). The CDR3 DNA follows: TGTGCCAGCTCAACTCAGGGGGAGACCCAGTACTTC. It encodes CASSTQGETQYF.